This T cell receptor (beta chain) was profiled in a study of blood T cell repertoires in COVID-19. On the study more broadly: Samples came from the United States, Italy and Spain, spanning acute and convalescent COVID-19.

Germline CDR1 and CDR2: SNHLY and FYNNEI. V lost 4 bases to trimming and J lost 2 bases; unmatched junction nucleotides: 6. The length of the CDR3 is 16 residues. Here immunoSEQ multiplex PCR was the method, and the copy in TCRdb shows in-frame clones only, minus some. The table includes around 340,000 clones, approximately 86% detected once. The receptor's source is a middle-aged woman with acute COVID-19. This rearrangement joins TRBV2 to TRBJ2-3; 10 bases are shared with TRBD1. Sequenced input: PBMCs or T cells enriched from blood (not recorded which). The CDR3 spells CASSGDRGIPTDTQYF. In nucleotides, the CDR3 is TGTGCCAGCAGTGGGGACAGGGGAATCCCCACAGATACGCAGTATTTT.